Detailed here is one T cell receptor (beta chain). Its specificity is unknown. These data originate in a study of cytomegalovirus exposure and HLA in healthy donors. Findings and limits, study-wide: In vitro testing confirmed three CMV-associated chains as specific for CMV antigens.

PCR used 60 Vbeta primers and 13 Jbeta primers. Some clones are missing from TCRdb's copy, which holds only in-frame ones; the method was immunoSEQ multiplex PCR. This table holds 97,000 or so clones, roughly four fifths found once. The length of the CDR3 is 12 residues. V gave up 4 bases and J gave up 7 bases; unmatched junction bases: 3. Germline CDR1 GTSNPN, CDR2 SVGIG (reference sequence). The gene calls are TRBV30 and TRBJ1-4, with 7 bases that match TRBD1. The sequence came from a male donor in good health and CMV-seropositive. Source material: PBMCs. CDR3 region: CAWNRGVEKLFF. As DNA, the CDR3 is TGTGCCTGGAACAGGGGCGTTGAAAAACTGTTTTTT. The full variable domain, completed using reference TRBV30 and TRBJ1-4, is SQTIHQWPATLVQPVGSPLSLECTVEGTSNPNLYWYRQAAGRGLQLLFYSVGIGQISSEVPQNLSASRPQDRQFILSSKKLLLSDSGFYLCAWNRGVEKLFFGSGTQLSVL.